This T cell receptor (beta chain) originates from a study of CD8 T cells in Susac syndrome. Study overall: The Susac syndrome patients that were sequenced included roughly six with active disease and under 10 in remission.

The CDR3 is made up of 15 amino acids. V was shortened by 5 bases and J by 9 bases, with 20 bases between the two germline ends. Germline V lookup: CDR1 SGHVS, CDR2 FQNEAQ. With random hexamers, roughly 0.45 to 1 ug RNA was reverse transcribed. An immunoSEQ multiplex PCR generated amplified TCR beta CDR3 products spanning 54 Vbeta and 13 Jbeta. TCRdb re-analysed the immunoSEQ multiplex PCR reads in MiXCR, keeping a single row per CDR3 protein. The sample yields tens of thousands of distinct CDR3 sequences, over 85% seen once. The source is a human donor with Susac syndrome. Sequenced: CD8+ T cells from PBMCs. This chain links TRBV7-8 with TRBJ1-5; D is possibly TRBD1 (6 bases). CDR3 DNA sequence: TGTGCCAGCAGCACGGACAGATGGGGGATTCGGCCCCAGCATTTT. Its translation is CASSTDRWGIRPQHF.